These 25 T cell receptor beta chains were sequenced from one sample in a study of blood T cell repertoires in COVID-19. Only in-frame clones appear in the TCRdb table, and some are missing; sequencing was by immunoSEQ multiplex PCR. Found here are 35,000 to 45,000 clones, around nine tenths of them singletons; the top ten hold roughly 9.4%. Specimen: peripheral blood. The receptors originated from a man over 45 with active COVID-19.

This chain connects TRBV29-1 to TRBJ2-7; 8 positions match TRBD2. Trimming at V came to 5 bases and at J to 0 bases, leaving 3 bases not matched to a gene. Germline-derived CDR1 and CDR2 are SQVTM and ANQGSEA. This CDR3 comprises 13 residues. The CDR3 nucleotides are TGCAGCGTTCGGGGGGGATTCTCCTACGAGCAGTACTTC. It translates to CSVRGGFSYEQYF.

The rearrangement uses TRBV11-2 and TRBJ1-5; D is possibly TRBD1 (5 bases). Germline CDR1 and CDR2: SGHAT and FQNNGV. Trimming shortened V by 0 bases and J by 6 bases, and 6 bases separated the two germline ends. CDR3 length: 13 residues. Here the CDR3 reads CASSLDRVQPQHF. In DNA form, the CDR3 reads TGTGCCAGCAGCTTAGACAGGGTTCAGCCCCAGCATTTT.

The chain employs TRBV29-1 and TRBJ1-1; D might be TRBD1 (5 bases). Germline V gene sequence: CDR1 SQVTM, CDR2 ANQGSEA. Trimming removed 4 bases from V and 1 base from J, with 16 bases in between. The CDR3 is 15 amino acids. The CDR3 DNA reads TGCAGCGTTGTAATACGGTCCGGACAGAACACTGAAGCTTTCTTT. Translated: CSVVIRSGQNTEAFF.

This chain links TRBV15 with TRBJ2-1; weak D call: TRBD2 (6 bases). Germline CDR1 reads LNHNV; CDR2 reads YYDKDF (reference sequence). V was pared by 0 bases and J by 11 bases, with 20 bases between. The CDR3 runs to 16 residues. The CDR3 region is CATSRDGGAAGIQQFF. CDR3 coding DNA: TGTGCCACCAGCAGAGATGGCGGGGCCGCTGGTATTCAGCAGTTCTTC.

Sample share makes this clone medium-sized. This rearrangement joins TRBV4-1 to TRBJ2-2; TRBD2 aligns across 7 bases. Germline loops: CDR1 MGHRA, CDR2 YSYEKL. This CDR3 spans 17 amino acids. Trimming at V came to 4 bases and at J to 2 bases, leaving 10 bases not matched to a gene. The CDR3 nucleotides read TGCGCCAGCAGCCGTCCTTTCGGACTAGGAAACACCGGGGAGCTGTTTTTT. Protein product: CASSRPFGLGNTGELFF.

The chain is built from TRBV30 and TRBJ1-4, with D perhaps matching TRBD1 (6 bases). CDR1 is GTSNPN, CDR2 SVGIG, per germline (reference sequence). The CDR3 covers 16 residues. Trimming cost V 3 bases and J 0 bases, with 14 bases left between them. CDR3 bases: TGTGCCTGGAGGGGGGCAGGGGATACAACTAATGAAAAACTGTTTTTT. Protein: CAWRGAGDTTNEKLFF.

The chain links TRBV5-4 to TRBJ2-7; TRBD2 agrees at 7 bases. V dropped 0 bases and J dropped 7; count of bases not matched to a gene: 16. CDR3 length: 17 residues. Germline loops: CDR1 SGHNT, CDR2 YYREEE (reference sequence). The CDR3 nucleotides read TGTGCCAGCAGCTTGGCCTTTGAACGAGGGAGGGCCAGGGAGCAGTACTTC. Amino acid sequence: CASSLAFERGRAREQYF.

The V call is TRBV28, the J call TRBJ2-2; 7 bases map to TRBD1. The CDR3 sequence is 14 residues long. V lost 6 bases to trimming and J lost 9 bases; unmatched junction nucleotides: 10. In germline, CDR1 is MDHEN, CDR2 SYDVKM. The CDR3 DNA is TGTGCCAGCAGAGAAGACAGGGCCGAGAGGGAGCTGTTTTTT. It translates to CASREDRAERELFF.

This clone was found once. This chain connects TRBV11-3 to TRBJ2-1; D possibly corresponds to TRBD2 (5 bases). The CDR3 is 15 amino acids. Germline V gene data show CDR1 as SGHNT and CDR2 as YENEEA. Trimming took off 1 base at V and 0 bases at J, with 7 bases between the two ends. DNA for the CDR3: TGTGCCAGCAGCTTAGGCGGAGGCTCCTACAATGAGCAGTTCTTC. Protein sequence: CASSLGGGSYNEQFF.

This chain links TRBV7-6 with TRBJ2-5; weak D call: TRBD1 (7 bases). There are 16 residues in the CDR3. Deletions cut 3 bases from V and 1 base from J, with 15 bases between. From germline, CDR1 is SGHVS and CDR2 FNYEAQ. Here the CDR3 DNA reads TGTGCCAGCAGCTTGGCGGGACAGTTATCCCAAGAGACCCAGTACTTC. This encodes CASSLAGQLSQETQYF. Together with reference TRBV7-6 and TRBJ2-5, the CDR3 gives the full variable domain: GAGVSQSPRYKVTKRGQDVALRCDPISGHVSLYWYRQALGQGPEFLTYFNYEAQQDKSGLPNDRFSAERPEGSISTLTIQRTEQRDSAMYRCASSLAGQLSQETQYFGPGTRLLVL.

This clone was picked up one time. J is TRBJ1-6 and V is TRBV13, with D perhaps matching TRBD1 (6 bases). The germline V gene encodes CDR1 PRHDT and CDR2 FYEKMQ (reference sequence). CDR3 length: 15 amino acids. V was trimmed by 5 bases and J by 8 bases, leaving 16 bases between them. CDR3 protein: CASSPQTGGDSPLHF. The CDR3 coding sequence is TGTGCCAGCAGCCCACAGACAGGAGGCGATTCACCCCTCCACTTT.

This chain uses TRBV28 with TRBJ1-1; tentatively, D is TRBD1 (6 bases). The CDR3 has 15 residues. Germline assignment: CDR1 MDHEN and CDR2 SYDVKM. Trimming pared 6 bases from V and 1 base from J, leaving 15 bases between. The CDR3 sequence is CASSSNRQENTEAFF. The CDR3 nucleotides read TGTGCCAGCAGCTCAAACAGACAGGAGAACACTGAAGCTTTCTTT.

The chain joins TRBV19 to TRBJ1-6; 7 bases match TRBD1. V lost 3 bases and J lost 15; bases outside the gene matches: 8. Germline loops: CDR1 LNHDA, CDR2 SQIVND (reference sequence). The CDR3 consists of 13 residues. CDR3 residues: CASSMTGTYLLHF. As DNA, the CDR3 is TGTGCCAGTAGTATGACAGGGACTTATCTCCTCCACTTT.

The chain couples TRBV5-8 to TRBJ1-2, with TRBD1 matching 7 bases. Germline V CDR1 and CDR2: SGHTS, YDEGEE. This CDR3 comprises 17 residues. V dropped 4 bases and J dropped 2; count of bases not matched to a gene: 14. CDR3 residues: CASSIGTAPTRNYGYTF. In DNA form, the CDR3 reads TGTGCCAGCAGCATAGGGACAGCCCCTACTCGAAACTATGGCTACACCTTC.

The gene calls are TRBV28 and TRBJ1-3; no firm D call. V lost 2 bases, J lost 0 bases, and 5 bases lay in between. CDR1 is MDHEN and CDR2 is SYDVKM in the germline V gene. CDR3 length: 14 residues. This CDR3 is CASSLTISGNTIYF. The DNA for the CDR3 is TGTGCCAGCAGTTTAACTATCTCTGGAAACACCATATATTTT. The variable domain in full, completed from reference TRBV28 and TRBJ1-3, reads DVKVTQSSRYLVKRTGEKVFLECVQDMDHENMFWYRQDPGLGLRLIYFSYDVKMKEKGDIPEGYSVSREKKERFSLILESASTNQTSMYLCASSLTISGNTIYFGEGSWLTVV.

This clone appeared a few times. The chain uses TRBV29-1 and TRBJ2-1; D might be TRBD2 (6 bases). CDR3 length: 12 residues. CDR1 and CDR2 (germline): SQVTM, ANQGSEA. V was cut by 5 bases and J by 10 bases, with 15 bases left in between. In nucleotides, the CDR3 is TGCAGCGTTATGGGAGGCCGTCGAGAGCAGTTCTTC. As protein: CSVMGGRREQFF.

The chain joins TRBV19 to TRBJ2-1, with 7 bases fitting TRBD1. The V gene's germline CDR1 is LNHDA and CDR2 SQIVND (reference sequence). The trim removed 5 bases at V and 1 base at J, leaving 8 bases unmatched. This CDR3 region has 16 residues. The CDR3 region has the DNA TGTGCCAGTAGTTCGCAGACAGGGTGGTCCTACAATGAGCAGTTCTTC. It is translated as CASSSQTGWSYNEQFF.

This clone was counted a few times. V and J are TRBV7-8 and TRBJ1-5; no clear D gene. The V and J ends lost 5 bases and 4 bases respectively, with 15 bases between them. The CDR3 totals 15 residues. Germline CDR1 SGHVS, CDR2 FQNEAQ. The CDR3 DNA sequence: TGTGCCAGCAGCCGATCCGGGTTACCAAATCAGCCCCAGCATTTT. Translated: CASSRSGLPNQPQHF.

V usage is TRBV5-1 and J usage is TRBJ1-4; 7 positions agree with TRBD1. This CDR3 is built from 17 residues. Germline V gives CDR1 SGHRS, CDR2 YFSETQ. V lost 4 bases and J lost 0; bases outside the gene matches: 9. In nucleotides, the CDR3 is TGCGCCAGCAGCAGGGGACAGTCTACGTCAACTAATGAAAAACTGTTTTTT. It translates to CASSRGQSTSTNEKLFF.

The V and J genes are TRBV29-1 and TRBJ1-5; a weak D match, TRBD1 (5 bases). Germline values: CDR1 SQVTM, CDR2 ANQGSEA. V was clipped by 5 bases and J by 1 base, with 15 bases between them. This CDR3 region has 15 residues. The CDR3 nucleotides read TGCAGCGTTCGGGAGGGGATAGGGAGCAATCAGCCCCAGCATTTT. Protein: CSVREGIGSNQPQHF.

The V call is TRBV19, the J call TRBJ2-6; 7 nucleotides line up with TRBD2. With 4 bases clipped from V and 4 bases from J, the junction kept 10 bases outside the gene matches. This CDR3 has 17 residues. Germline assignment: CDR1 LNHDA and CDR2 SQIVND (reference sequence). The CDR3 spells CASSNPGLGAGANVLTF. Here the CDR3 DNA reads TGTGCCAGTAGTAATCCTGGACTAGGGGCCGGGGCCAACGTCCTGACTTTC.

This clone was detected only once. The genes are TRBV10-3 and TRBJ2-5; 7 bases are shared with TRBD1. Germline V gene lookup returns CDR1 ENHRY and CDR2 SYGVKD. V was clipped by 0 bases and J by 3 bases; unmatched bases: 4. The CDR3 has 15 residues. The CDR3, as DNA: TGTGCCATCAGTGAGTCACGGACAGGAGAAGAGACCCAGTACTTC. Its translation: CAISESRTGEETQYF.

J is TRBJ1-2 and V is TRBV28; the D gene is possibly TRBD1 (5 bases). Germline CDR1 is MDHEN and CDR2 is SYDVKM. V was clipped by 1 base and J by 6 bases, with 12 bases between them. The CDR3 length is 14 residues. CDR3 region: CASSLSVRVDGYTF. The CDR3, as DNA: TGTGCCAGCAGTTTATCGGTCAGGGTAGATGGCTACACCTTC.

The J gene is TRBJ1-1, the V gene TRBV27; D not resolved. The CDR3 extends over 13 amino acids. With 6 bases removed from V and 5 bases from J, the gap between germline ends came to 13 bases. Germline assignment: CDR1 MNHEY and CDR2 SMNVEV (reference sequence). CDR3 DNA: TGTGCCAGCAGCCCCGGCGGGGTAACTGAAGCTTTCTTT. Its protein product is CASSPGGVTEAFF.

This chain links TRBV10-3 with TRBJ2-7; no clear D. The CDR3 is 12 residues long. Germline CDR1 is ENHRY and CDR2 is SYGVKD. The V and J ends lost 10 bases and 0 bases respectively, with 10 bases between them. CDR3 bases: TGTGCCACCGGGTTGGGCTCCTACGAGCAGTACTTC. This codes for CATGLGSYEQYF.